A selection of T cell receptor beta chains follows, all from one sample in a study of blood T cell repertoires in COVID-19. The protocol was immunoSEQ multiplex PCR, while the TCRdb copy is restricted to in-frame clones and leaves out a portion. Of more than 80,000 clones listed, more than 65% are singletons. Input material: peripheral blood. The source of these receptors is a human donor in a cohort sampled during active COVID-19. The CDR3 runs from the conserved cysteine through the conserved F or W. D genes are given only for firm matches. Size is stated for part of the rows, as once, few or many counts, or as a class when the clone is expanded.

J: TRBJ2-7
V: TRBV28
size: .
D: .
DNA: TGTGCCAGCAGTCTCAGCCCTCACCTCGGGGAAAATACCTACGAGCAGTACTTC
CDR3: CASSLSPHLGENTYEQYF

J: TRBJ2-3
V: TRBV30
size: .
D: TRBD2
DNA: TGTGCCTTGATAGGACTAGCGGGCACAGATACGCAGTATTTT
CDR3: CALIGLAGTDTQYF

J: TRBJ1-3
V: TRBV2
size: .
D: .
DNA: TGTGCCAGCAGTGACTGGGCCAGCTCTGGAAACACCATATATTTT
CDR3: CASSDWASSGNTIYF

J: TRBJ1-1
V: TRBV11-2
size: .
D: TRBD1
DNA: TGTGCCACCAAAGACAGACAGGGGGTAGGCACTGAAGCTTTCTTT
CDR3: CATKDRQGVGTEAFF

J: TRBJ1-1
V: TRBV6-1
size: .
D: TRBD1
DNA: TGTGCCAGCAGTGAAAGGACAGGGGGCAACTGGGGAGCTTTCTTT
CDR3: CASSERTGGNWGAFF

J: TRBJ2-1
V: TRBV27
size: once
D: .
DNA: TGTGCCAGCTACGGATGGGGGGACTCCTACAATGAGCAGTTCTTC
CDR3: CASYGWGDSYNEQFF

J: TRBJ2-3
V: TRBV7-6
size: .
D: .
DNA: TGTGCCAGCAGGCGACTAGAGGGAACTGGGACAGATACGCAGTATTTT
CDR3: CASRRLEGTGTDTQYF

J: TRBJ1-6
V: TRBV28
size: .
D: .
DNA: TGTGCCAGCAGTCAACGACAGAATTCACCCCTCCACTTT
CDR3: CASSQRQNSPLHF

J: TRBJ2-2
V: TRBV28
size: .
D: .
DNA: TGTGCCAGCCTGGACACGAACACCGGGGAGCTGTTTTTT
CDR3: CASLDTNTGELFF

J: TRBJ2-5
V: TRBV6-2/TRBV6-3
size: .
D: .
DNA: TGTGCCAGCAGTACGCGGACTGTCAAGACCCAGTACTTC
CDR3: CASSTRTVKTQYF

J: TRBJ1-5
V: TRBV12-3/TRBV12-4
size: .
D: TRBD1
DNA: TGTGCCAGCAGGGGGACAGGGGATCAGCCCCAGCATTTT
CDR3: CASRGTGDQPQHF

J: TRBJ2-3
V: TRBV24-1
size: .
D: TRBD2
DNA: TGTGCCACCAGTGATCTGACACTAGCGGGAGGAAGAGATACGCAGTATTTT
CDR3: CATSDLTLAGGRDTQYF

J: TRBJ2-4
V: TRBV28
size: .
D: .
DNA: TGTGCCAGCAGTTTAGGGACAATTGACATTCAGTACTTC
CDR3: CASSLGTIDIQYF

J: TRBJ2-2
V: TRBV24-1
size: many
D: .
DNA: TGTGCCACCAGTGATGAGGACTCGAACACCGGGGAGCTGTTTTTT
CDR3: CATSDEDSNTGELFF

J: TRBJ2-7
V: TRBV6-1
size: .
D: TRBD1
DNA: TGTGCCAGCAGTGATGGACAGGGGGCTGGCGAGCAGTACTTC
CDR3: CASSDGQGAGEQYF

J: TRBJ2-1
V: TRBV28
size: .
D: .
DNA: TGTGCCAGCTCATTGGACAGACTCCGCTACAATGAGCAGTTCTTC
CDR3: CASSLDRLRYNEQFF

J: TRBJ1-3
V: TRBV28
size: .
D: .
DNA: TGTGCCAGCAGTCTCCACAGGGCTGGAAACACCATATATTTT
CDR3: CASSLHRAGNTIYF

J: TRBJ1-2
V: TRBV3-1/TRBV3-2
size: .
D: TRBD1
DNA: TGTGCCAGCAGCCAAGAAGGGTGGATAACAGGGGATATGGACTATGGCTACACCTTC
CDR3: CASSQEGWITGDMDYGYTF

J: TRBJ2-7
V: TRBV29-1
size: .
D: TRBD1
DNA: TGCAGCGTGATGACAGGGGGGAGCTCCTACGAGCAGTACTTC
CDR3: CSVMTGGSSYEQYF

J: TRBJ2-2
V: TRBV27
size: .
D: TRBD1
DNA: TGTGCCAGCACAGGGGGCGGTTCTCCCGGGGAGCTGTTTTTT
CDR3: CASTGGGSPGELFF

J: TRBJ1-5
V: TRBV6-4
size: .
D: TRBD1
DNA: TGTGCCAGCAGTCTCGACAGGGGCGGAAGCAATCAGCCCCAGCATTTT
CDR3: CASSLDRGGSNQPQHF

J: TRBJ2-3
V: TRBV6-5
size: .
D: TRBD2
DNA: TGTGCCAGCAGCCAGCGGGAGGGGGCAGATACGCAGTATTTT
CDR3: CASSQREGADTQYF

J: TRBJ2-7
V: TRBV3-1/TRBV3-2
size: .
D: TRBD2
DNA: TGTGCCAGCAGCCAAGATGCGGGAGGAATAAACTACGAGCAGTACTTC
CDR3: CASSQDAGGINYEQYF

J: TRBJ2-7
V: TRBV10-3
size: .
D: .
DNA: TGTGCCATCAGTGATTTACAGGGAAGATACGAGCAGTACTTC
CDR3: CAISDLQGRYEQYF

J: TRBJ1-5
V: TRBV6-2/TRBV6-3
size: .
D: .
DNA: TGTGCCTGCAGTCTGCGGGCACACCTTTATCAGCCCCAGCATTTT
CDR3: CACSLRAHLYQPQHF

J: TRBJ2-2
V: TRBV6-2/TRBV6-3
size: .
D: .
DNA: TGTGCCAGCAGTTCGGGGAGGAGGGGCTCGAACACCGGGGAGCTGTTTTTT
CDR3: CASSSGRRGSNTGELFF

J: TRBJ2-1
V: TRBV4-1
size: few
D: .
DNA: TGCGCCAGCAGCCAGGGGACAAAACCTCAGCAGTTCTTC
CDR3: CASSQGTKPQQFF

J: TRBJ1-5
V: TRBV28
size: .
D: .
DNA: TGTGCCAGCAGTTTTGTAGGGGCCCAGCCCCAGCATTTT
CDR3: CASSFVGAQPQHF

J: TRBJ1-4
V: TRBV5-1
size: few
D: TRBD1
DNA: TGCGCCAGCAGCGACAGGGTCGGGTCTGAAAAACTGTTTTTT
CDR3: CASSDRVGSEKLFF

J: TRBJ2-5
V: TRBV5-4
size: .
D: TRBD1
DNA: TGTGCCAGCAGCCGCGGGGACAGGGGGGACCAAGAGACCCAGTACTTC
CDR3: CASSRGDRGDQETQYF

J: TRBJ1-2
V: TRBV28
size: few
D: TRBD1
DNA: TGTGCCAGCACGTGGACAGGCGACTATGGCTACACCTTC
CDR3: CASTWTGDYGYTF

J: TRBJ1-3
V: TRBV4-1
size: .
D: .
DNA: TGCGCCAGCAGCCAAGATAGAGGAGGGGCTTACTCTGGAAACACCATATATTTT
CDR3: CASSQDRGGAYSGNTIYF

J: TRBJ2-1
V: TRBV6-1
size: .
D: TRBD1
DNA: TGTGCCAGCAGTGACCGACAGGGGGTTTTGTACAATGAGCAGTTCTTC
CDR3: CASSDRQGVLYNEQFF

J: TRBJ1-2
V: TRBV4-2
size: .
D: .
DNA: TGTGCCAGCAGCCAGACGGACTCCTATGGCTACACCTTC
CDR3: CASSQTDSYGYTF

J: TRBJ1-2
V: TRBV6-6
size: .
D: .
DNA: TGTGCCAGCAGCAGGGGAGATGGCTACACCTTC
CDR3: CASSRGDGYTF

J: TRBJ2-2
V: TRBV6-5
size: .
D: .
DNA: TGTGCCAGCAGAGGACACACCGCGAACACCGGGGAGCTGTTTTTT
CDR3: CASRGHTANTGELFF

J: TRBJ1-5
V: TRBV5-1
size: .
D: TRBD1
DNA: TGCGCCAGCAGCCGGGACAGATATAGCAATCAGCCCCAGCATTTT
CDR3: CASSRDRYSNQPQHF

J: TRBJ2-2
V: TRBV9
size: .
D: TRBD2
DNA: TGTGCCAGCGGGCCCCTACTAGCGGGAGACACCGGGGAGCTGTTTTTT
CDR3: CASGPLLAGDTGELFF

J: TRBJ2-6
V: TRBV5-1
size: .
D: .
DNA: TGCGCCAGTCTTAGTTCTGGGGCCAACGTCCTGACTTTC
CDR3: CASLSSGANVLTF

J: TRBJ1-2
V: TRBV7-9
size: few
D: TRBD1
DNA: TGTGCCAGCAGCTCCGGGACAGGGTATGAGGGTGGCTACACCTTC
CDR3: CASSSGTGYEGGYTF